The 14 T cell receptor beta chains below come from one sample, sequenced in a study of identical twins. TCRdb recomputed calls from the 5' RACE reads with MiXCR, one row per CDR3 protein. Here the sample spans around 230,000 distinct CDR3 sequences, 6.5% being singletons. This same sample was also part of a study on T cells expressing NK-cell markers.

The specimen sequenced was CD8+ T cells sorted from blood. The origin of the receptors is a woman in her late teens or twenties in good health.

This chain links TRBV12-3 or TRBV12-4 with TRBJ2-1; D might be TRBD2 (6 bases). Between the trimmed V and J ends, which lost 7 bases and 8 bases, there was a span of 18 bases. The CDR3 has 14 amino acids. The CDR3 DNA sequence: TGTGCCAGCACCCTCGGCGGGGCCGCGGATGAGCAGTTCTTC. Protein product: CASTLGGAADEQFF.

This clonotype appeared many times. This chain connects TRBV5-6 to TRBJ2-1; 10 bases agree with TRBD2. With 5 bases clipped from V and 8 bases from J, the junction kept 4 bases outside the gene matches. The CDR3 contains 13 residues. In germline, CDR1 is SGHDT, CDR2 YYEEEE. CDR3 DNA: TGTGCCAGCAGTGTAGCGGGGGGAGATGAGCAGTTCTTC. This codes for CASSVAGGDEQFF.

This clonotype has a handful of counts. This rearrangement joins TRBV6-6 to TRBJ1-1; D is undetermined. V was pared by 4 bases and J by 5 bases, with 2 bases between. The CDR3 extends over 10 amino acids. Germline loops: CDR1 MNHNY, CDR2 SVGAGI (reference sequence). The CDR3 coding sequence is TGTGCCAGCAGTTGGACTGAAGCTTTCTTT. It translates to CASSWTEAFF.

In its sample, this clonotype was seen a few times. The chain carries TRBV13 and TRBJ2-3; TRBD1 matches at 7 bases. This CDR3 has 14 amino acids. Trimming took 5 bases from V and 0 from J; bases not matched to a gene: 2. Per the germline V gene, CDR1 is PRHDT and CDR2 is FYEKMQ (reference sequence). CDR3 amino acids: CASSETGSTDTQYF. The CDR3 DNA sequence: TGTGCCAGCAGCGAGACAGGGAGCACAGATACGCAGTATTTT.

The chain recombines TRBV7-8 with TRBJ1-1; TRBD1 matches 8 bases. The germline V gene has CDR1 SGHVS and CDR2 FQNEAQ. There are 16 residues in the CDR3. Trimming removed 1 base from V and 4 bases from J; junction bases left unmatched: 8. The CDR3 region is CASSLDRGSFATEAFF. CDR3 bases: TGTGCCAGCAGCTTAGACAGGGGGTCTTTTGCCACTGAAGCTTTCTTT.

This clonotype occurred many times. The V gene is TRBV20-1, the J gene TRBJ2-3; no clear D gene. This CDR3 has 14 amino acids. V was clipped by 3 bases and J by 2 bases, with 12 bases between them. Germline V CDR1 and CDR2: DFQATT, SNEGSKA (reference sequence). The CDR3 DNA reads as TGCAGTGCTAGTTCCGGCGGTACCACAGATACGCAGTATTTT. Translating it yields CSASSGGTTDTQYF.

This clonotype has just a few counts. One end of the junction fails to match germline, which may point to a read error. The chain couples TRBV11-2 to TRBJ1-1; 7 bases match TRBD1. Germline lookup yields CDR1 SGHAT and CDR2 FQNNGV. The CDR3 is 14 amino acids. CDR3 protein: CASMSPGGNTEAFF. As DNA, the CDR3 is TGTGCAAGCATGTCACCAGGGGGGAACACTGAAGCTTTCTTT.

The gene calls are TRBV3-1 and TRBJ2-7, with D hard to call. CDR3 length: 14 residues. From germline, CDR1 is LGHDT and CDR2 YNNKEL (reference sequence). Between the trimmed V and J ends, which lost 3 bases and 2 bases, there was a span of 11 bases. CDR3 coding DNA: TGTGCCAGCAGCCAGTTTGGAGAGCCCTACGAGCAGTACTTC. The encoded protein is CASSQFGEPYEQYF.

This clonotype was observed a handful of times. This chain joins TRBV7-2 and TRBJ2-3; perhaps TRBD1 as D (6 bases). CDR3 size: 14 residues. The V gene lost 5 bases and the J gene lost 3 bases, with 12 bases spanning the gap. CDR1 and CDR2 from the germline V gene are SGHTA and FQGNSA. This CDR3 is CASSVNRVTDTQYF. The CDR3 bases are TGTGCCAGCAGCGTCAACAGGGTGACAGATACGCAGTATTTT.

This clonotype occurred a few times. The CDR3 here is CASSLEAGLGVDTQYF. For the CDR3, the DNA is TGTGCCAGCAGCTTAGAGGCGGGACTAGGTGTCGATACGCAGTATTTT. This sequence joins TRBV11-2 and TRBJ2-3; 8 nucleotides match TRBD2. The CDR3 loop spans 16 amino acids. Germline V gene lookup returns CDR1 SGHAT and CDR2 FQNNGV. J gave up 6 bases and V 0 bases, and 8 bases lay outside the gene matches.

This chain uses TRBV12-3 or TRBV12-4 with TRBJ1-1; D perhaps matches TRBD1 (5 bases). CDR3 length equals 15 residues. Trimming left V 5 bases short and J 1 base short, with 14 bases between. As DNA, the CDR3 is TGTGCCAGCAGTACCCGACCGGGGCCGAACACTGAAGCTTTCTTT. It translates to CASSTRPGPNTEAFF.

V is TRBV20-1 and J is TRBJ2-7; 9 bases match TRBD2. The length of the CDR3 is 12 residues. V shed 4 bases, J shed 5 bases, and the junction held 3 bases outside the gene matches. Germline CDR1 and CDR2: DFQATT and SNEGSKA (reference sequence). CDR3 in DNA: TGCAGTGCTACTGGGACTAGCCACGAGCAGTACTTC. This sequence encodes CSATGTSHEQYF.

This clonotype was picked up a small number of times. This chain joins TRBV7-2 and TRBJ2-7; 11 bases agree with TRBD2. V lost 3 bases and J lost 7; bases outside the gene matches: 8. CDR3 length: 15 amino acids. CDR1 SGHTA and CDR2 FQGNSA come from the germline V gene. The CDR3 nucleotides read TGTGCCAGCAGCTTTATAACTAGCGGGAGTAGGGAGCAGTACTTC. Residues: CASSFITSGSREQYF.

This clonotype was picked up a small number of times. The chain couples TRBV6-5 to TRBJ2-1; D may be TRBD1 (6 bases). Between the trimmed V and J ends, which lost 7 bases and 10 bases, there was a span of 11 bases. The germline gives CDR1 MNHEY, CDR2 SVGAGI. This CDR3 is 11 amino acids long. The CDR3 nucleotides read TGTGCCAGCACCGCCGGGACAGAGCAGTTCTTC. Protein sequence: CASTAGTEQFF.